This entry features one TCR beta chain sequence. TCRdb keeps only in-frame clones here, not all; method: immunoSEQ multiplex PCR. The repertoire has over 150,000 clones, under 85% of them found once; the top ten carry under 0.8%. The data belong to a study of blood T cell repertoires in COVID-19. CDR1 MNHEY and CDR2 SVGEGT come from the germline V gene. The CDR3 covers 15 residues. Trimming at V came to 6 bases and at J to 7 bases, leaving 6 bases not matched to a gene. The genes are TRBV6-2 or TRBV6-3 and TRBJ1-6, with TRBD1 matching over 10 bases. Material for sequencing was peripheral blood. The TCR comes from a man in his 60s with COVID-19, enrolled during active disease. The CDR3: CASSPRTGGNSPLHF. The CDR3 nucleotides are TGTGCCAGCAGCCCCCGGACAGGGGGGAATTCACCCCTCCACTTT.